This T cell receptor beta chain was retrieved from a study of blood T cells in healthy people across ages. About the research overall: Researchers report that template switching captured about one barcoded beta molecule per two T cells.

The CDR3 spans 13 residues. Germline assignment: CDR1 SGHTA and CDR2 FQGNSA. With respect to this clonotype: At one end the junction does not follow the germline gene, possibly because of a read error.

A sample-barcoded 5' primer and a J-beta primer mix were used in a second PCR of roughly 6 to 11 cycles. Per sample, CDR3-containing paired-end reads numbered at least 2.5 million. MiXCR was run by TCRdb on the 5' RACE reads, yielding one entry per CDR3 protein. The sample consists of some 930,000 distinct CDR3 sequences, roughly 28% of them appearing once. This sample also belongs to another study, concerning T cells of mothers and their children.

The chain recombines TRBV7-2 with TRBJ2-7; maybe TRBD1 (5 bases). The source of this sequence is a woman in her thirties or forties in good health. Sequencing was performed on blood. CDR3 in amino acids: CACSLVTEEAQYF. The CDR3 coding sequence is TGTGCCTGCAGCTTAGTGACAGAAGAGGCCCAGTACTTC.